The T cell receptor beta chain described here comes from a study of cytomegalovirus exposure and HLA in healthy donors. Study-wide points: Most sequenced TCRs were rare (though some public TCRs occurred in many donors).

Assay: immunoSEQ multiplex PCR; the TCRdb copy retains only in-frame clones and omits some. This sample carries 150,000 to 200,000 clones, 85% of them seen once, and the ten largest clones take more than 15%. CDR1 is MDHEN, CDR2 SYDVKM, per germline. Trimming left V 5 bases short and J 3 bases short, with 14 bases between. The CDR3 consists of 15 residues. This clone has a single count. Its specificity is not known. The chain links TRBV28 to TRBJ1-5; tentative D call: TRBD1 (5 bases). The TCR was taken from a man between 18 and 29 years old in good health and CMV-seropositive. Sequenced material: PBMCs. The CDR3 sequence is CASSRQTSINQPQHF. Here the CDR3 DNA reads TGTGCCAGCAGTCGACAGACCTCAATCAATCAGCCCCAGCATTTT.